This T cell receptor (beta chain) was recorded in a study of long-term antiretroviral therapy in people with HIV. Researchers report immunoSEQ v3.0 was run at survey level. The method was immunoSEQ multiplex PCR; TCRdb's version includes in-frame clones alone and lacks a portion of them. The data hold about 36,000 clones, with 80% observed a single time. Study-wide results and caveats: Collection of the blood took place between about 2003 and 2017. The ART regimens in use then may have been less effective than current ones.

J gave up 3 bases and V 0 bases, and 3 bases lay outside the gene matches. The V gene's germline CDR1 is SGHNT and CDR2 YYREEE (reference sequence). This CDR3 region has 15 residues. Details on this clone: Its matching antigen is unknown.

The chain couples TRBV5-4 to TRBJ2-7, with 10 bases identical to TRBD2. The specimen comprised unsorted PBMCs, sampled 3.4 years after starting antiretroviral therapy. The clonotype was recovered from a man younger than 45 with HIV. The CDR3 loop reads CASSLEPSGSYEQYF. The CDR3 DNA reads as TGTGCCAGCAGCTTGGAGCCTAGCGGGAGCTACGAGCAGTACTTC.